Listed below are T cell receptor beta chains from one sample, sequenced in a study of radiation and T cells in renal cell carcinoma. Profiled with immunoSEQ multiplex PCR; TCRdb holds only in-frame clones, not every one. The repertoire holds 100,000 to 150,000 clones, 65% to 85% seen once, with approximately 6.3% in the top ten. Sample: blood, taken from a patient whose treatment included radiotherapy and nephrectomy. These receptors all stem from a man aged 45-65 years with renal cell carcinoma. CDR3s include the opening cysteine and the closing phenylalanine or tryptophan. D genes are given only for firm matches. Clone size, where shown, is once, few, many, or a class for clones that have expanded.

abundance: few; v_gene: TRBV5-6; d_gene: .; j_gene: TRBJ1-1; CDR3nt: TGTGCCAGCAGCCGCGGGGGGAACACTGAAGCTTTCTTT; CDR3aa: CASSRGGNTEAFF
abundance: .; v_gene: TRBV5-6; d_gene: .; j_gene: TRBJ2-6; CDR3nt: TGTGCCAGCAGCCTTGGGGGTCCCCCTCTTGGGGCCAACGTCCTGACTTTC; CDR3aa: CASSLGGPPLGANVLTF
abundance: .; v_gene: TRBV5-5; d_gene: .; j_gene: TRBJ1-3; CDR3nt: TGTGCCAGCAGCTTCGGGGGGTACTCTGGAAACACCATATATTTT; CDR3aa: CASSFGGYSGNTIYF
abundance: .; v_gene: TRBV28; d_gene: TRBD1; j_gene: TRBJ1-2; CDR3nt: TGTGCCAGCAGAAAACAGGGGATAAACTATGGCTACACCTTC; CDR3aa: CASRKQGINYGYTF
abundance: .; v_gene: TRBV7-2; d_gene: .; j_gene: TRBJ2-3; CDR3nt: TGTGCCAGCAGCTTAGGGTTGGCAGATACGCAGTATTTT; CDR3aa: CASSLGLADTQYF
abundance: .; v_gene: TRBV10-3; d_gene: TRBD1; j_gene: TRBJ2-5; CDR3nt: TGTGCCATCAGGGGAGCGTCGGTAGGGGGCGAGACCCAGTACTTC; CDR3aa: CAIRGASVGGETQYF
abundance: .; v_gene: TRBV6-5; d_gene: TRBD2; j_gene: TRBJ2-2; CDR3nt: TGTGCCAGCAGTTACGGCGGGAGGGCCGGTACCGGGGAGCTGTTTTTT; CDR3aa: CASSYGGRAGTGELFF
abundance: .; v_gene: TRBV6-6; d_gene: TRBD1; j_gene: TRBJ1-5; CDR3nt: TGTGCCAGCATCGACAGGGCGGGAAGCAATCAGCCCCAGCATTTT; CDR3aa: CASIDRAGSNQPQHF
abundance: .; v_gene: TRBV7-2; d_gene: .; j_gene: TRBJ2-1; CDR3nt: TGTGCCAGCAGCTTCTTTTGGCCCAACACCTACAATGAGCAGTTCTTC; CDR3aa: CASSFFWPNTYNEQFF
abundance: few; v_gene: TRBV6-1; d_gene: TRBD1; j_gene: TRBJ1-5; CDR3nt: TGTGCCAGCAGTGGGGGACAGGGGAATCAGCCCCAGCATTTT; CDR3aa: CASSGGQGNQPQHF
abundance: .; v_gene: TRBV19; d_gene: .; j_gene: TRBJ2-1; CDR3nt: TGTGCCAGTAGTATTAGTAGAACTTCCAATGAGCAGTTCTTC; CDR3aa: CASSISRTSNEQFF